The present entry profiles one T cell receptor (beta chain) with its context. Source study methods: Amplification of reference gene primers provided the estimated nucleated cell counts. The data were produced by immunoSEQ multiplex PCR, yet TCRdb's version contains in-frame clones alone and is incomplete. From that table come the V and J calls and clone size; the DNA was used to work out D and trimming. The table includes tens of thousands of clones, approximately 80% detected once. The V gene lost 2 bases and the J gene lost 4 bases, with 17 bases spanning the gap. This CDR3 is built from 15 residues. Germline V gene sequence: CDR1 GTSNPN, CDR2 SVGIG (reference sequence). The sample originates from a study of blood T cell repertoires in COVID-19. Study-level background: Some COVID-19 samples were acute and others convalescent; all came from the United States, Italy and Spain.

The chain recombines TRBV30 with TRBJ2-5; D perhaps matches TRBD1 (5 bases). The sequencing input was peripheral blood. The sequence came from a man between 65 and 85 years old with active or convalescent COVID-19. As DNA, the CDR3 is TGTGCCTGGAGTATTAGGGGTATTGGTGGAGAGACCCAGTACTTC. It encodes CAWSIRGIGGETQYF.